This section outlines one T cell receptor (beta chain) sequence together with its context. What it recognizes is unknown. HTBI primers from iRepertoire and Arm-PCR of CDR3 regions yielded the TCR beta libraries. TCRdb ran MiXCR on the multiplex PCR reads and lists one entry per CDR3 protein. The sample comprises about 290,000 distinct CDR3 sequences, roughly a fifth of which are singletons, and just over 55% rests with the top ten. The time point denotes: persistent/refractory GD, antithyroid drugs over 5 years with positive TRAb. The authors made the TCR library using RNA they extracted from PBMCs. The data originate from a study of regulatory T cells in long-lasting Graves disease. On the study more broadly: Over 5 years of antithyroid drugs with positive TSH receptor antibodies was taken to mean persistent Graves' disease. Broader study findings: Favored gene segments in persistent disease were TRBV28, TRBJ1-2 and TRBJ2-5. Persistent Graves' patients possessed reduced TCR diversity relative to recently diagnosed ones.

This CDR3 contains 14 residues. Germline V gene sequence: CDR1 ENHRY, CDR2 SYGVKD. J was trimmed by 4 bases and V by 10 bases; bases with no gene match: 7. The chain is built from TRBV10-3 and TRBJ2-2; TRBD2 aligns across 9 bases. The sequenced sample was peripheral blood mononuclear cells (PBMCs), obtained when the disease was refractory, from a patient treated with antithyroid drugs. The source is a female donor with Graves disease. Here the CDR3 DNA reads TGTGCCACGAGGACTAGCGTAGGCACCGGGGAGCTGTTTTTT. It encodes CATRTSVGTGELFF.